This TCR beta chain originates from a study of blood T cell repertoires in COVID-19. Study details: Both acute and convalescent COVID-19 samples were obtained from the United States, Italy and Spain. Sample material is recorded as cDNA or gDNA derived from T cells, B-cell-depleted T cells, or PBMCs.

Methods used by the authors: Amplification of reference gene primers was used by the study to estimate nucleated cell counts. Libraries were prepared by immunoSEQ multiplex PCR; TCRdb keeps only in-frame clonotypes and omits some of them. The V and J calls and clone size come from that table; D and trimming were worked out from the DNA. Of about 99,000 clones listed, 85% to 90% are singletons. The CDR3 is 18 amino acids. Germline V gene data show CDR1 as KGHSH and CDR2 as LQKENI. The V gene end was trimmed by 0 bases and the J gene end by 6 bases; junction bases not matched to a gene: 6. The sequenced material came from peripheral blood. The TCR sequence derives from a human donor in a cohort sampled during active COVID-19. The rearrangement uses TRBV18 and TRBJ2-3; the match to TRBD2 covers 16 bases. The CDR3 DNA reads TGTGCCAGCTCACCACCGGGACTAGCGGGGGGGCCTTTTGATACGCAGTATTTT. Translation gives CASSPPGLAGGPFDTQYF.